The text below deals with one TCR beta chain. Its antigen remains unidentified. These data originate in a study of radiotherapy plus CTLA-4 blockade in lung cancer. Across the whole study: Disease control was seen in 25% to 40% of patients, objective responses in 18%.

Chemo-refractory metastatic non-small-cell lung cancer patients underwent focal radiation alongside CTLA-4 blockade with ipilimumab. CDR3 size: 16 residues. Produced via immunoSEQ multiplex PCR; TCRdb's table is partial and in-frame only. The sample consists of under 95,000 clones, 70% to 85% of them appearing once. Whole-study results and caveats: Subsequent to radiotherapy plus ipilimumab, tumor-derived TCR clones underwent expansion in blood. Reports state that early shifts in blood T cell clones, with interferon-beta, best predicted response.

This receptor was identified in a human donor with non-small cell lung cancer who had stable disease on radiotherapy plus ipilimumab. The source material was peripheral blood, sampled from a patient treated with radiotherapy plus ipilimumab. The chain joins TRBV1 to TRBJ2-3; TRBD2, the D gene given by the table, was not confirmed from the DNA. TRBV1 is reported as a pseudogene. CDR3 sequence: CTSSHLAGGRTDTQYF. The CDR3 nucleotides read TGCACCAGCAGCCATCTAGCGGGAGGGCGCACAGATACGCAGTATTTT.